A single sample gave rise to the 11 T cell receptor beta chains below, sequenced in a study of post-analysis software for immune sequencing data. General study findings and limits: Comparison of patients with controls showed about 5 TRBV segments more frequent in patients, TRBV5-6, TRBV5-1 and TRBV20-1 among them.

Unique-molecular-identifier-tagged TCR beta cDNA libraries were used. From the PCR reads, TCRdb called clonotypes with MiXCR, one entry per CDR3 protein. The sample shows hundreds of thousands of distinct CDR3 sequences, approximately 59% of them seen only once. Their antigens remain unidentified. Sequenced material: blood. The source of these receptors is a girl aged 2-9 years with multiple sclerosis.

This clonotype was picked up a small number of times. V gene TRBV6-5 combines with J gene TRBJ2-3; TRBD1 might be the D (5 bases). Germline V gives CDR1 MNHEY, CDR2 SVGAGI. Trimming stripped 0 bases from V and 0 bases from J, with 16 bases between. This CDR3 region has 18 residues. In DNA, the CDR3 is TGTGCCAGCAGTTACTCGATAAGGGGAAGGAGAAGCACAGATACGCAGTATTTT. Its protein is CASSYSIRGRRSTDTQYF.

This clonotype was found a few times. The V gene is TRBV6-2 or TRBV6-3, the J gene TRBJ2-7, with 8 bases identical to TRBD2. From germline, CDR1 is MNHEY and CDR2 SVGEGT. The CDR3 has 15 amino acids. After removal of 6 bases from V and 4 bases from J, the junction contained 11 bases not matched to a gene. This CDR3 reads CASSSGGRDQYEQYF. In DNA, the CDR3 is TGTGCCAGCAGCAGCGGGGGCCGAGACCAGTACGAGCAGTACTTC.

The V call is TRBV10-3, the J call TRBJ2-5, with 11 nucleotides matching TRBD1. The CDR3 sequence is 15 residues long. Unmatched junction bases numbered 4, after V lost 2 bases and J lost 5 bases. Germline V CDR1 and CDR2: ENHRY, SYGVKD. In DNA form, the CDR3 reads TGTGCCATCAGTGAGGGACAGGGGGCGCGGGAGACCCAGTACTTC. This translates into CAISEGQGARETQYF.

J is TRBJ2-1 and V is TRBV7-9, with 9 bases fitting TRBD2. This CDR3 is built from 15 residues. V trimming: 1 base; J trimming: 9 bases; junction bases outside the gene matches: 7. In germline, CDR1 is SEHNR, CDR2 FQNEAQ (reference sequence). The CDR3 protein is CASSLESSGRPEQFF. CDR3 DNA sequence: TGTGCCAGCAGCTTAGAGTCCAGCGGGAGGCCTGAGCAGTTCTTC.

The chain recombines TRBV7-9 with TRBJ1-1; no firm D call. The CDR3 is 13 amino acids. Germline loops: CDR1 SEHNR, CDR2 FQNEAQ (reference sequence). The V end was cut by 4 bases, the J end by 5 bases, with 11 bases between. CDR3 DNA: TGTGCCAGCAGCTCACAGAGAGAAACTGAAGCTTTCTTT. Amino acid sequence: CASSSQRETEAFF.

The chain is built from TRBV7-3 and TRBJ2-2; D is undetermined. Trimming pared 1 base from V and 6 bases from J, leaving 9 bases between. Germline V gene data show CDR1 as SGHTA and CDR2 as FQGTGA. The CDR3 spans 14 residues. This CDR3 is CASSLNSGPGELFF. The CDR3 DNA reads as TGTGCCAGCAGCTTAAACAGTGGACCCGGGGAGCTGTTTTTT.

The chain is built from TRBV29-1 and TRBJ1-2, with D uncertain. CDR1 and CDR2 from the germline V gene are SQVTM and ANQGSEA. This CDR3 is 11 amino acids long. V dropped 4 bases and J dropped 8 bases, with 11 bases sitting between them. The CDR3 spells CSVGGSKGYTF. CDR3 coding DNA: TGCAGCGTTGGGGGTAGTAAGGGCTACACCTTC.

The rearrangement uses TRBV7-2 and TRBJ1-2; 7 bases are a match to TRBD1. V lost 5 bases and J lost 6; bases outside the gene matches: 6. The CDR3 loop spans 13 amino acids. The germline V gene encodes CDR1 SGHTA and CDR2 FQGNSA. Here the CDR3 DNA reads TGTGCCAGCAGCCCCGACAGGGATCATGGCTACACCTTC. It translates to CASSPDRDHGYTF.

This clonotype has just one count. V is TRBV7-2 and J is TRBJ1-2; TRBD1 matches 9 bases. Germline assignment: CDR1 SGHTA and CDR2 FQGNSA. The CDR3 sequence is 15 residues long. With V trimmed by 5 bases and J by 4 bases, 8 bases remained unmatched. CDR3 protein: CASSDGTGTGYGYTF. Here the CDR3 DNA reads TGTGCCAGCAGCGACGGGACAGGGACGGGCTATGGCTACACCTTC.

The chain carries TRBV3-1 and TRBJ1-2, with unresolved D. Trimming stripped 0 bases from V and 8 bases from J, with 7 bases between. CDR1 and CDR2 from the germline V gene are LGHDT and YNNKEL (reference sequence). The CDR3 runs 12 residues. The CDR3 loop is CASSQEYEGYTF. The CDR3 region has the DNA TGTGCCAGCAGCCAAGAGTATGAGGGCTACACCTTC.

J is TRBJ2-7 and V is TRBV5-1, with D possibly called TRBD1 or TRBD2 (5 bases each). The CDR3 is 17 residues long. Trimming removed 4 bases from V and 3 bases from J, with 23 bases in between. Germline-derived CDR1 and CDR2 are SGHRS and YFSETQ. CDR3 amino acids: CASSLEGLRTGYYEQYF. Here the CDR3 DNA reads TGCGCCAGCAGCCTTGAGGGGCTCAGAACAGGTTACTACGAGCAGTACTTC.